The 21 T cell receptor beta chains in this list originate from one sample, sequenced in a study of T-cell reconstitution after alpha-beta-depleted transplantation in children. The authors prepared the TCRbeta library with unique molecular identifiers. TCRdb reprocessed the PCR reads with MiXCR, giving one entry per CDR3 protein. The sample contains about 870,000 distinct CDR3 sequences, roughly 15% of which appear only once. The sequencing used PBMCs, mostly from graft donor cells, collected 360 days after TCRalphabeta/CD19-depleted stem cell transplant. The source of these receptors is a male patient younger than 18 who had a stem cell transplant for acute lymphoblastic leukemia, so the T cells may come from the graft donor.

This clonotype was counted a few times. The gene calls are TRBV3-1 and TRBJ2-7, with D possibly matching TRBD1 (5 bases). CDR1 LGHDT and CDR2 YNNKEL come from the germline V gene (reference sequence). V was trimmed by 3 bases and J by 4 bases, leaving 22 bases between them. The CDR3 spans 17 residues. The CDR3 nucleotides are TGTGCCAGCAGCCACACCTATACAGCAAAAGGGGTTTACGAGCAGTACTTC. Amino acids: CASSHTYTAKGVYEQYF.

This clonotype has a count of ten or more. The rearrangement joins TRBV11-1 to TRBJ2-2; D is unclear. The CDR3 is 15 residues long. In germline, CDR1 is SGHAT, CDR2 FQDESV (reference sequence). V lost 6 bases and J lost 5, with 16 bases in between. The CDR3 loop reads CASRPRTGRTGELFF. The CDR3 DNA sequence: TGTGCCAGCAGGCCCCGGACCGGTCGGACCGGGGAGCTGTTTTTT.

This clonotype was seen repeatedly, ten times or more. The gene calls are TRBV19 and TRBJ2-1; a possible D gene is TRBD2 (5 bases). The V end was cut by 3 bases, the J end by 15 bases, with 12 bases between. The CDR3 totals 11 residues. In germline, CDR1 is LNHDA, CDR2 SQIVND (reference sequence). The CDR3 loop is CASSMGPGMFF. For the CDR3, the DNA is TGTGCCAGTAGTATGGGCCCCGGGATGTTCTTC.

This clonotype showed up many times. The chain has TRBV4-1 and TRBJ2-7, with TRBD1 identical over 7 bases. This CDR3 comprises 15 residues. CDR1 is MGHRA, CDR2 YSYEKL, per germline. The ends lost 4 bases at V and 1 base at J; junction bases unmatched: 7. The CDR3 sequence: CASSRETGLSYEQYF. CDR3 coding DNA: TGCGCCAGCAGCCGGGAGACAGGGCTATCCTACGAGCAGTACTTC.

This clonotype was detected ten times or more. The chain has TRBV27 and TRBJ2-4; D remains ambiguous. V lost 1 base to trimming and J lost 7 bases, with 11 bases between them. CDR1 and CDR2 (germline): MNHEY, SMNVEV (reference sequence). The CDR3 totals 14 residues. The CDR3: CASSLYSMGNIQYF. DNA of the CDR3: TGTGCCAGCAGTTTATATAGCATGGGGAACATTCAGTACTTC.

The V and J genes are TRBV25-1 and TRBJ1-3; TRBD1 aligns across 10 bases. CDR1 is MGHDK, CDR2 SYGVNS, per germline. V trimming: 7 bases; J trimming: 4 bases; junction bases outside the gene matches: 7. This CDR3 comprises 15 residues. DNA of the CDR3: TGTGCCAGCAAGTCTCCGGACAGGGGGGGAAACACCATATATTTT. It yields the protein CASKSPDRGGNTIYF. Together with reference TRBV25-1 and TRBJ1-3, the CDR3 gives the full variable domain: EADIYQTPRYLVIGTGKKITLECSQTMGHDKMYWYQQDPGMELHLIHYSYGVNSTEKGDLSSESTVSRIRTEHFPLTLESARPSHTSQYLCASKSPDRGGNTIYFGEGSWLTVV.

The rearrangement uses TRBV2 and TRBJ2-7; 9 nucleotides align to TRBD1. J gave up 2 bases and V 6 bases, and 8 bases lay outside the gene matches. Germline assignment: CDR1 SNHLY and CDR2 FYNNEI. The CDR3 length is 15 residues. This chain's CDR3 is CASRTDRGGPYEQYF. In DNA form, the CDR3 reads TGTGCCAGCAGGACCGACAGGGGGGGGCCCTACGAGCAGTACTTC.

The V call is TRBV29-1, the J call TRBJ2-3; TRBD2 aligns across 9 bases. CDR3 length: 14 amino acids. V lost 4 bases to trimming and J lost 5 bases; unmatched junction nucleotides: 7. Germline values: CDR1 SQVTM, CDR2 ANQGSEA. The CDR3 DNA is TGCAGCGTTGCAGCGAGACTAGCGGAAGATACGCAGTATTTT. This codes for CSVAARLAEDTQYF.

This chain links TRBV6-5 with TRBJ2-7; TRBD1 aligns across 12 bases. V was clipped by 2 bases and J by 4 bases; unmatched bases: 3. The CDR3 extends over 15 amino acids. The germline CDR1 and CDR2 sequences are MNHEY and SVGAGI. The CDR3 sequence is CASSYKGQGAYEQYF. The CDR3 DNA reads TGTGCCAGCAGTTACAAGGGACAGGGGGCATACGAGCAGTACTTC.

This clonotype was seen a handful of times. The chain has TRBV24-1 and TRBJ2-2; the D is unclear. The CDR3 runs to 14 residues. V lost 0 bases to trimming and J lost 6 bases, with 7 bases between them. The V gene's germline CDR1 is KGHDR and CDR2 SFDVKD. The CDR3 loop reads CATSDLPGPGELFF. For the CDR3, the DNA is TGTGCCACCAGTGATTTGCCCGGTCCCGGGGAGCTGTTTTTT.

The chain links TRBV7-6 to TRBJ2-1, with TRBD1 as a possible D gene (6 bases). The CDR3 consists of 16 residues. Trimming took off 2 bases at V and 11 bases at J, with 22 bases between the two ends. Looked up from germline, CDR1 is SGHVS and CDR2 is FNYEAQ. CDR3 nucleotides: TGTGCCAGCAGCTTAAGTTACAGGGCCCGGAAAATTCAGCAGTTCTTC. This codes for CASSLSYRARKIQQFF.

The CDR3 DNA reads TGCGCCAGCAGCCCCCTGATACTTACAGCTGAAGCTTTCTTT. Encoded protein: CASSPLILTAEAFF. The J gene is TRBJ1-1, the V gene TRBV4-1, with no clear D. The V gene's germline CDR1 is MGHRA and CDR2 YSYEKL. The V end lost 4 bases, the J end lost 6 bases, and 15 bases lay between the germline ends. The CDR3 consists of 14 residues.

V gene TRBV5-4 combines with J gene TRBJ1-1, with 8 bases fitting TRBD1. The CDR3 covers 15 residues. Germline V CDR1 and CDR2: SGHNT, YYREEE (reference sequence). The J segment lost 7 bases and the V segment lost 1 base, leaving 9 bases of the junction unmatched. The CDR3 nucleotides are TGTGCCAGCAGCTTGCCGCCGACAGGGGTGGGTGAAGCTTTCTTT. Translation gives CASSLPPTGVGEAFF.

V gene TRBV5-1 combines with J gene TRBJ1-1; perhaps TRBD1 as D (5 bases). V lost 1 base, J lost 1 base, and 14 bases lay in between. This CDR3 has 16 residues. Germline V gene lookup returns CDR1 SGHRS and CDR2 YFSETQ. The CDR3, as DNA: TGCGCCAGCAGCTTGAGGGTGGGGCCGCGGAACACTGAAGCTTTCTTT. It is translated as CASSLRVGPRNTEAFF.

The genes are TRBV5-1 and TRBJ2-7, with D perhaps given as TRBD1 or TRBD2 (5 bases each). Germline CDR1 reads SGHRS; CDR2 reads YFSETQ. This CDR3 has 15 residues. V was pared by 4 bases and J by 0 bases, with 14 bases between. CDR3 region: CASSEGPSSSYEQYF. The CDR3 region has the DNA TGCGCCAGCAGCGAGGGACCGTCTAGCTCCTACGAGCAGTACTTC.

The chain is built from TRBV7-9 and TRBJ2-1; tentatively, D is TRBD2 (6 bases). The CDR3 is made up of 16 amino acids. The germline V gene has CDR1 SEHNR and CDR2 FQNEAQ (reference sequence). The ends were cut back, 7 bases at V and 9 bases at J, with 25 bases in the middle. The CDR3 loop is CASTIFREFGNGEQFF. In nucleotides, the CDR3 is TGTGCCAGCACCATTTTTCGGGAGTTCGGGAACGGTGAGCAGTTCTTC.

This chain uses TRBV4-1 with TRBJ2-1, with 7 bases that match TRBD2. V was clipped by 1 base and J by 5 bases; unmatched bases: 8. Germline V gene lookup returns CDR1 MGHRA and CDR2 YSYEKL. The CDR3 is made up of 16 amino acids. In DNA form, the CDR3 reads TGCGCCAGCAGCCAAGTGGCGGGAGCCTATAACAATGAGCAGTTCTTC. This translates into CASSQVAGAYNNEQFF.

J is TRBJ2-7 and V is TRBV10-1; TRBD1 is a possible D gene (6 bases). The CDR3 has 14 residues. With 4 bases removed from V and 5 bases from J, the gap between germline ends came to 15 bases. Germline lookup yields CDR1 WNHNN and CDR2 SYGVQD (reference sequence). The DNA for the CDR3 is TGCGCCAGCAGTGGGCTCGGACAGCTCCACGAGCAGTACTTC. Translation: CASSGLGQLHEQYF.

The table lists this clonotype with a few counts. The J gene is TRBJ2-3, the V gene TRBV7-3, with TRBD2 matching 9 bases. CDR1 is SGHTA and CDR2 is FQGTGA in the germline V gene. Trimming at V came to 8 bases and at J to 3 bases, leaving 9 bases not matched to a gene. The CDR3 is 15 residues long. For the CDR3, the DNA is TGTGCCAGCTGCCTAGCGGGATTGGGGACAGATACGCAGTATTTT. Its protein product is CASCLAGLGTDTQYF.

To note about this clonotype: It may be a read error: a sequence one base away is much more abundant. This sequence joins TRBV2 and TRBJ2-1; D not certain. The CDR3 length is 11 residues. Germline V gene lookup returns CDR1 SNHLY and CDR2 FYNNEI. Trimming left V 1 base short and J 9 bases short, with 4 bases between. In DNA form, the CDR3 reads TGTGCCAGCAGTGAAGTCTCTGAGCAGTTCTTC. Amino acid sequence: CASSEVSEQFF.

There are a few counts of this clonotype. The V gene is TRBV6-5, the J gene TRBJ2-1; TRBD2 is a possible D gene (6 bases). Trimming took 7 bases from V and 6 from J, leaving 13 bases between them. Germline lookup yields CDR1 MNHEY and CDR2 SVGAGI. The CDR3 is 13 residues long. The CDR3 loop is CASTFGTFNEQFF. CDR3 nucleotide sequence: TGTGCCAGCACCTTCGGGACTTTCAATGAGCAGTTCTTC.